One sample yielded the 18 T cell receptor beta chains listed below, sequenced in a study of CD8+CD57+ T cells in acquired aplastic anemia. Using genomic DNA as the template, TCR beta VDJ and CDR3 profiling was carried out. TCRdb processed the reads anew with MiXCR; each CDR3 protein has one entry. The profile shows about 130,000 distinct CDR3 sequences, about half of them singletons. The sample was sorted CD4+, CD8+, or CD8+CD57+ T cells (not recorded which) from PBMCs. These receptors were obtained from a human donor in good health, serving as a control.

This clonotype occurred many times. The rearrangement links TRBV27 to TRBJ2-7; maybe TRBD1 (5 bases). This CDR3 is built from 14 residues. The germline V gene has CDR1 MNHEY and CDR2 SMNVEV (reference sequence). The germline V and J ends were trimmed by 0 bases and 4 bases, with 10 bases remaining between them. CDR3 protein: CASSLSARAYEQYF. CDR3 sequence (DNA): TGTGCCAGCAGTTTATCGGCCAGGGCATACGAGCAGTACTTC.

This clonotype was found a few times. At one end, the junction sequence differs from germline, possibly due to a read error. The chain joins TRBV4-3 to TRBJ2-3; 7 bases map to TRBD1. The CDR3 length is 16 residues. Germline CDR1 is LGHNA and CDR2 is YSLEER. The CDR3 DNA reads TGCGCCAGCAGCCAAGAAGGGGGCACCATCACAGGTACGCAGTATTTT. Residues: CASSQEGGTITGTQYF.

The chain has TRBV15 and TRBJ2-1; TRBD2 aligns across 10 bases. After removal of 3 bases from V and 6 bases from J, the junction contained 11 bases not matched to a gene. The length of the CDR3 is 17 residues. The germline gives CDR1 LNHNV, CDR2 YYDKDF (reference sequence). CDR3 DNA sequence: TGTGCCACCAGCAGGGAAAGATTCAGCGGGAGGGCCAATGAGCAGTTCTTC. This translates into CATSRERFSGRANEQFF.

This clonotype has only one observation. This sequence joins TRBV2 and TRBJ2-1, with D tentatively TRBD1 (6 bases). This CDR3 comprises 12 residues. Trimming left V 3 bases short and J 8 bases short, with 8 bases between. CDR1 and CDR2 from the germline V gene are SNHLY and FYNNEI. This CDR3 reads CASSDRGHEQFF. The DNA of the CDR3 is TGTGCCAGCAGTGACAGGGGCCATGAGCAGTTCTTC.

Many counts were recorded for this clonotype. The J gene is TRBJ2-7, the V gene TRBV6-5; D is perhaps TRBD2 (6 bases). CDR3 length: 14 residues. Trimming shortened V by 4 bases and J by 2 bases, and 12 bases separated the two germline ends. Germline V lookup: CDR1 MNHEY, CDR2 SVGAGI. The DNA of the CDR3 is TGTGCCAGCAGTTTGACCGGGAGCACCTACGAGCAGTACTTC. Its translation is CASSLTGSTYEQYF.

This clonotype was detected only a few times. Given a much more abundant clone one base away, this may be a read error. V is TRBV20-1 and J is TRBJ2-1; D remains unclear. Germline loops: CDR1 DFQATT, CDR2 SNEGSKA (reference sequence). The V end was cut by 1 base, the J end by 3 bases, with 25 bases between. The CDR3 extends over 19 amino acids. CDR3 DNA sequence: TGCAGTGCTAGAGTCTTGGCGGTAAAGTCACGCATTAACTACAATGAGCAGTTCTTC. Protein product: CSARVLAVKSRINYNEQFF.

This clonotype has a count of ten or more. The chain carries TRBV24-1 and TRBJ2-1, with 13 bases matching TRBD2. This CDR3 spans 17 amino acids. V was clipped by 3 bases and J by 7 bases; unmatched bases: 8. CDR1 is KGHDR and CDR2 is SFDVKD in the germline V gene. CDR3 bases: TGTGCCACCAGTGATACTAGGACTAGCGGGGGATTTAATGAGCAGTTCTTC. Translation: CATSDTRTSGGFNEQFF.

The CDR3 is CASSQDGSVYGYTF. DNA of the CDR3: TGTGCCAGCAGCCAAGACGGGTCCGTCTATGGCTACACCTTC. The gene calls are TRBV14 and TRBJ1-2; no definite D call. With 0 bases removed from V and 4 bases from J, the gap between germline ends came to 9 bases. This CDR3 contains 14 residues. Germline CDR1 is SGHDN and CDR2 is FVKESK.

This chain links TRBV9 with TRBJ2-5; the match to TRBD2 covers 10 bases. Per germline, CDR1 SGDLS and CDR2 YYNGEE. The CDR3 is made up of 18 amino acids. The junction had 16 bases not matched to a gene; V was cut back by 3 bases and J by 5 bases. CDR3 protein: CASSEGSGGAFKTETQYF. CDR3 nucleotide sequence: TGTGCCAGCAGCGAAGGGAGCGGGGGGGCCTTTAAAACGGAGACCCAGTACTTC.

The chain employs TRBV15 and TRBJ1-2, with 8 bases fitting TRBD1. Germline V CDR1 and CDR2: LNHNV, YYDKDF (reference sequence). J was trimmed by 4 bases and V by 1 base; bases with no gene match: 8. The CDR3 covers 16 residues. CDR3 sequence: CATSRGTGSLFYGYTF. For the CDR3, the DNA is TGTGCCACCAGCAGAGGGACAGGGAGCTTGTTCTATGGCTACACCTTC.

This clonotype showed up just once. The CDR3 spells CATSDASGGADNEQFF. DNA of the CDR3: TGTGCCACCAGTGATGCTAGCGGGGGGGCCGACAATGAGCAGTTCTTC. The rearrangement joins TRBV24-1 to TRBJ2-1, with 12 nucleotides matching TRBD2. This CDR3 comprises 16 residues. Germline CDR1 KGHDR, CDR2 SFDVKD. Unmatched junction bases numbered 4, after V lost 3 bases and J lost 5 bases.

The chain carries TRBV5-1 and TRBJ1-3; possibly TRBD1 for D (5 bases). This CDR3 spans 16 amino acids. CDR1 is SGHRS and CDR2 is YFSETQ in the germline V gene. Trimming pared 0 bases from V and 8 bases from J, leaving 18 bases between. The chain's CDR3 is CASSLAGEGVKHTIYF. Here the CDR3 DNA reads TGCGCCAGCAGCTTGGCCGGAGAAGGGGTAAAGCACACCATATATTTT.

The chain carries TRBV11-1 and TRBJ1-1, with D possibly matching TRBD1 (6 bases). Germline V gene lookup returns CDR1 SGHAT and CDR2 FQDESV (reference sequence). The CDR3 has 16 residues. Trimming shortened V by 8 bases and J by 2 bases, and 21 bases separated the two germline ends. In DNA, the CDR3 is TGTGCCAGCTCCGAGACACTCCCGACAGGAAACACTGAAGCTTTCTTT. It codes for CASSETLPTGNTEAFF.

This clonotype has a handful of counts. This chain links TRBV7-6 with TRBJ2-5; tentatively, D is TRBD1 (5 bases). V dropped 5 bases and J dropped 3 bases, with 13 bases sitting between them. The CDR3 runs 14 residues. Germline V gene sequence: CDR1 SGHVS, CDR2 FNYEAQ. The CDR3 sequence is CASSPRPGKETQYF. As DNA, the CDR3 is TGTGCCAGCAGCCCCCGTCCAGGGAAAGAGACCCAGTACTTC.

CDR3 protein: CSANPTSGGQETQYF. The CDR3 region has the DNA TGCAGTGCTAATCCGACTAGCGGGGGGCAAGAGACCCAGTACTTC. The chain recombines TRBV20-1 with TRBJ2-5, with TRBD2 matching over 13 bases. The CDR3 consists of 15 residues. The trim removed 4 bases at V and 2 bases at J, leaving 4 bases unmatched. Germline-derived CDR1 and CDR2 are DFQATT and SNEGSKA (reference sequence).

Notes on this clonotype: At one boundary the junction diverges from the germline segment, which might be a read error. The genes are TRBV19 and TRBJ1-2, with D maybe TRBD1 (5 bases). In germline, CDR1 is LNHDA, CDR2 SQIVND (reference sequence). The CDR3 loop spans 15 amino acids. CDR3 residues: CVSMGPRTASHGYTF. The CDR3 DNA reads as TGTGTCAGTATGGGACCTCGTACCGCTAGTCATGGCTACACCTTC.

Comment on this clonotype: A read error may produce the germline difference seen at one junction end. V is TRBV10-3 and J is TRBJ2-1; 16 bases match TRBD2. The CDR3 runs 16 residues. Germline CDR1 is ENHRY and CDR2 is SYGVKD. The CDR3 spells CATSEGLAGGLNEQFF. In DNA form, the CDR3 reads TGTGCCACCAGTGAGGGACTAGCGGGGGGGCTCAATGAGCAGTTCTTC.

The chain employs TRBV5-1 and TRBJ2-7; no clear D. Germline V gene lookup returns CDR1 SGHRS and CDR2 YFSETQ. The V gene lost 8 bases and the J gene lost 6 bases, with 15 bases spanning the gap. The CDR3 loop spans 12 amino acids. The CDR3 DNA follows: TGCGCCAGTCGCTCCCCCCCGGGCGAGCAGTACTTC. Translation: CASRSPPGEQYF. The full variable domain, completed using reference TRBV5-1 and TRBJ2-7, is KAGVTQTPRYLIKTRGQQVTLSCSPISGHRSVSWYQQTPGQGLQFLFEYFSETQRNKGNFPGRFSGRQFSNSRSEMNVSTLELGDSALYLCASRSPPGEQYFGPGTRLTVT.